One sample yielded the 28 T cell receptor beta chains listed below, sequenced in a study of patients and donors after allogeneic stem cell transplantation. TCRdb redid the calling of the RT-PCR reads with MiXCR, one entry per CDR3 protein. The sample carries about 410,000 distinct CDR3 sequences, approximately 16% recorded once. The source material was blood, either unsorted or a sorted T cell fraction (not recorded which). The receptors derive from a human donor who was either an allogeneic HSCT recipient or a stem cell or donor lymphocyte infusion donor (not recorded which). It is not recorded whose cells these are; they may come from a transplant donor.

This clonotype was observed a few times. V gene TRBV5-8 combines with J gene TRBJ2-1, with D maybe TRBD1 (6 bases). The CDR3 is 13 residues long. With 0 bases removed from V and 8 bases from J, the gap between germline ends came to 9 bases. Germline V lookup: CDR1 SGHTS, CDR2 YDEGEE. The CDR3 sequence is CASSLGQGHEQFF. The CDR3 coding sequence is TGTGCCAGCAGCTTGGGGCAGGGGCATGAGCAGTTCTTC.

This clonotype was seen a few times. The chain is built from TRBV21-1 and TRBJ1-2. TRBV21-1 is described as a pseudogene. The CDR3 runs to 12 residues. The CDR3 here is CASTEGYYGYTF. The CDR3 DNA sequence: TGTGCCAGCACCGAGGGTTACTATGGCTACACCTTC.

This chain links TRBV20-1 with TRBJ1-2, with D unresolved. This CDR3 is 11 amino acids long. Trimming cost V 6 bases and J 8 bases, with 13 bases left between them. Germline V CDR1 and CDR2: DFQATT, SNEGSKA (reference sequence). The CDR3 nucleotides read TGCAGTGCCAGGCCTGGGCAGGGCTACACCTTC. Protein product: CSARPGQGYTF.

The chain uses TRBV10-3 and TRBJ2-1; TRBD1 matches 9 bases. Losses at the gene ends were 7 bases for V and 6 bases for J; bases not matched to a gene: 7. The germline CDR1 and CDR2 sequences are ENHRY and SYGVKD. CDR3 size: 14 residues. The CDR3 reads CAITRDRASNEQFF. In DNA, the CDR3 is TGTGCCATCACTAGGGACAGGGCCTCCAATGAGCAGTTCTTC.

This clonotype showed up just a few times. The chain has TRBV12-3 or TRBV12-4 and TRBJ2-3; D perhaps matches TRBD2 (6 bases). Trimming took 2 bases from V and 0 from J, leaving 9 bases between them. CDR3 length: 15 residues. DNA of the CDR3: TGTGCCAGCAGTTTAAGGAGCGGGAGCACAGATACGCAGTATTTT. Its translation: CASSLRSGSTDTQYF.

This clonotype was picked up a small number of times. The chain employs TRBV7-9 and TRBJ2-1; 9 bases agree with TRBD1. Per the germline V gene, CDR1 is SEHNR and CDR2 is FQNEAQ (reference sequence). CDR3 length equals 17 residues. Trimming removed 6 bases from V and 1 base from J; junction bases left unmatched: 10. In DNA form, the CDR3 reads TGTGCCAGCAGTTACACAGGGGGCCCCTTTTCCTACAATGAGCAGTTCTTC. Translating it yields CASSYTGGPFSYNEQFF.

This clonotype was recorded at least ten times. The CDR3 sequence: CASSLEGVAYNEQFF. In DNA form, the CDR3 reads TGCGCCAGCAGCTTGGAGGGCGTGGCCTACAATGAGCAGTTCTTC. The chain is built from TRBV5-1 and TRBJ2-1; no clear D. The V gene's germline CDR1 is SGHRS and CDR2 YFSETQ. This CDR3 spans 15 amino acids. V lost 0 bases, J lost 2 bases, and 9 bases lay in between. The variable domain in full, with the rest retrieved from reference TRBV5-1 and TRBJ2-1, is KAGVTQTPRYLIKTRGQQVTLSCSPISGHRSVSWYQQTPGQGLQFLFEYFSETQRNKGNFPGRFSGRQFSNSRSEMNVSTLELGDSALYLCASSLEGVAYNEQFFGPGTRLTVL.

This clonotype has a handful of counts. V and J are TRBV20-1 and TRBJ2-7, with 13 bases aligning to TRBD2. Germline CDR1 is DFQATT and CDR2 is SNEGSKA (reference sequence). J gave up 4 bases and V 5 bases, and 11 bases lay outside the gene matches. The CDR3 sequence is 16 residues long. The CDR3 DNA sequence: TGCAGTGCTGGTAGGGGACTAGCGGGGCGTTTTTACGAGCAGTACTTC. Its protein product is CSAGRGLAGRFYEQYF.

This clonotype was detected once. This rearrangement joins TRBV2 to TRBJ2-7; 7 bases agree with TRBD1. V lost 6 bases, J lost 0 bases, and 5 bases stayed unmatched. Per the germline V gene, CDR1 is SNHLY and CDR2 is FYNNEI. CDR3 length equals 14 residues. CDR3 nucleotide sequence: TGTGCCAGCAGGGGACAGTTTAGCTCCTACGAGCAGTACTTC. Protein: CASRGQFSSYEQYF.

This clonotype was seen more than once but under ten times. The chain employs TRBV24-1 and TRBJ1-1, with D perhaps matching TRBD1 (6 bases). V lost 7 bases and J 6 bases, leaving 14 bases between the germline ends. This CDR3 region has 13 residues. Germline V gene lookup returns CDR1 KGHDR and CDR2 SFDVKD. The CDR3 protein is CATRRTGIAEAFF. Here the CDR3 DNA reads TGTGCCACCAGGAGAACAGGGATCGCTGAAGCTTTCTTT.

This clonotype was recorded a few times. The CDR3: CASSPRGIQPQHF. CDR3 coding DNA: TGTGCCAGCAGTCCCAGGGGGATTCAGCCCCAGCATTTT. This chain joins TRBV9 and TRBJ1-5; 7 nucleotides agree with TRBD1. Germline CDR1 and CDR2: SGDLS and YYNGEE. V was clipped by 5 bases and J by 6 bases; unmatched bases: 5. The CDR3 contains 13 residues.

The CDR3 is CASSPRTSGPSYEQYF. CDR3 DNA: TGTGCCAGCAGTCCGCGGACTAGCGGGCCCTCCTACGAGCAGTACTTC. This chain joins TRBV12-3 or TRBV12-4 and TRBJ2-7; 11 bases line up with TRBD2. CDR3 length equals 16 residues. Trimming cost V 5 bases and J 0 bases; bases outside gene matches: 6.

This clonotype came up a few times. This chain uses TRBV9 with TRBJ2-7; 8 bases align to TRBD2. J was trimmed by 0 bases and V by 3 bases; bases with no gene match: 8. The CDR3 contains 16 residues. CDR1 SGDLS and CDR2 YYNGEE come from the germline V gene. The CDR3 nucleotides are TGTGCCAGCAGCGCCATAGCGGGATCGAGCTCCTACGAGCAGTACTTC. Translation gives CASSAIAGSSSYEQYF.

This clonotype appeared a few times. V and J are TRBV19 and TRBJ2-2; D might be TRBD2 (5 bases). Trimming stripped 5 bases from V and 1 base from J, with 14 bases between. The CDR3 covers 16 residues. Germline CDR1 LNHDA, CDR2 SQIVND (reference sequence). The CDR3: CASSPSTGMNTGELFF. The DNA of the CDR3 is TGTGCCAGTAGTCCCTCGACCGGGATGAACACCGGGGAGCTGTTTTTT.

This clonotype showed up many times. The J gene is TRBJ1-5, the V gene TRBV9; D not certain. V was shortened by 0 bases and J by 1 base, with 5 bases between the two germline ends. CDR3 length: 14 amino acids. CDR1 SGDLS and CDR2 YYNGEE come from the germline V gene. The CDR3 here is CASSVGLSNQPQHF. In DNA, the CDR3 is TGTGCCAGCAGCGTAGGTCTGAGCAATCAGCCCCAGCATTTT.

The chain couples TRBV7-8 to TRBJ1-2; a possible D gene is TRBD1 (5 bases). The CDR3 totals 16 residues. Per germline, CDR1 SGHVS and CDR2 FQNEAQ. V was cut by 1 base and J by 8 bases, with 20 bases left in between. The CDR3, as DNA: TGTGCCAGCAGCTTAGAGGGGCAGGGTCACGGGGGGGGCTACACCTTC. It translates to CASSLEGQGHGGGYTF.

The V call is TRBV3-1, the J call TRBJ2-6; D is perhaps TRBD1 (6 bases). The CDR3 sequence is 17 residues long. From germline, CDR1 is LGHDT and CDR2 YNNKEL (reference sequence). The V gene lost 0 bases and the J gene lost 2 bases, with 11 bases spanning the gap. The CDR3 DNA sequence: TGTGCCAGCAGCCAAGACGGGACAAAGACTGGGGCCAACGTCCTGACTTTC. Translating it yields CASSQDGTKTGANVLTF.

This chain links TRBV4-1 with TRBJ1-1, with D possibly matching TRBD1 (5 bases). This CDR3 region has 12 residues. CDR1 and CDR2 from the germline V gene are MGHRA and YSYEKL. V was trimmed by 1 base and J by 11 bases, leaving 11 bases between them. The CDR3, as DNA: TGCGCCAGCAGCCAAGTGGGAGGGACGGCTTTCTTT. Its protein is CASSQVGGTAFF.

This rearrangement joins TRBV4-1 to TRBJ2-5, with TRBD2 matching 13 bases. J was trimmed by 7 bases and V by 4 bases; bases with no gene match: 9. The CDR3 length is 16 residues. From germline, CDR1 is MGHRA and CDR2 YSYEKL. This chain's CDR3 is CASSLELAGGPVTQYF. Here the CDR3 DNA reads TGCGCCAGCAGCCTAGAACTAGCGGGGGGGCCGGTGACCCAGTACTTC.

The table lists this clonotype with many counts. This chain uses TRBV12-3 or TRBV12-4 with TRBJ1-3; unclear D gene. This CDR3 spans 15 amino acids. V lost 6 bases and J lost 2, with 14 bases in between. This chain's CDR3 is CASRSGPQAGNTIYF. The CDR3, as DNA: TGTGCCAGCAGGTCGGGCCCCCAGGCTGGAAACACCATATATTTT.

This clonotype was counted only a few times. The V and J genes are TRBV12-3 or TRBV12-4 and TRBJ2-1, with 7 bases aligning to TRBD1. The CDR3 is 15 residues long. V was pared by 4 bases and J by 1 base, with 4 bases of the junction left unmatched. The CDR3 DNA follows: TGTGCCAGCAGTTACGTGACAGGGTCCTACAATGAGCAGTTCTTC. Its translation is CASSYVTGSYNEQFF.

This chain connects TRBV9 to TRBJ2-1; 10 bases align to TRBD2. The CDR3 is 17 residues long. CDR1 is SGDLS and CDR2 is YYNGEE in the germline V gene. V was clipped by 4 bases and J by 0 bases; unmatched bases: 7. Here the CDR3 reads CASSPSSGRISYNEQFF. CDR3 DNA sequence: TGTGCCAGCAGCCCCTCTAGCGGGAGAATCTCCTACAATGAGCAGTTCTTC.

This clonotype was observed a handful of times. This chain connects TRBV20-1 to TRBJ2-1, with D possibly TRBD2 on 6 matching bases. V gave up 6 bases and J gave up 9 bases, with 21 bases separating them. In germline, CDR1 is DFQATT, CDR2 SNEGSKA (reference sequence). This CDR3 has 14 amino acids. Written as DNA, the CDR3 is TGCAGTGCAACCGGGACTTTGTCATGGGGTGAGCAGTTCTTC. Its protein is CSATGTLSWGEQFF.

The chain recombines TRBV7-2 with TRBJ2-1, with a tentative D call TRBD1 (5 bases). CDR1 is SGHTA and CDR2 is FQGNSA in the germline V gene. Trimming removed 2 bases from V and 3 bases from J, with 11 bases in between. This CDR3 is built from 15 residues. The CDR3 here is CASSLKGASYNEQFF. CDR3 in DNA: TGTGCCAGCAGCTTAAAAGGGGCTAGCTACAATGAGCAGTTCTTC.

This clonotype was counted only a few times. This chain uses TRBV27 with TRBJ1-6, with no clear D. V was cut by 6 bases and J by 0 bases, with 12 bases left in between. Germline V gene data show CDR1 as MNHEY and CDR2 as SMNVEV (reference sequence). The CDR3 extends over 16 amino acids. The CDR3 here is CASSRTPPSYNSPLHF. The CDR3 nucleotides are TGTGCCAGCAGCCGTACCCCCCCCTCCTATAATTCACCCCTCCACTTT.

This clonotype occurred a few times. The chain employs TRBV25-1 and TRBJ1-4, with D possibly matching TRBD1 (5 bases). With 1 base removed from V and 4 bases from J, the gap between germline ends came to 10 bases. Germline CDR1 and CDR2: MGHDK and SYGVNS. This CDR3 is built from 15 residues. In DNA, the CDR3 is TGTGCCAGCAGTGAATGGGGGGGAGTTAATGAAAAACTGTTTTTT. Amino acids: CASSEWGGVNEKLFF.

This clonotype has more than one count but fewer than ten. The chain recombines TRBV5-5 with TRBJ2-1; 9 bases line up with TRBD1. Per the germline V gene, CDR1 is SGHKS and CDR2 is YYEKEE (reference sequence). V lost 3 bases to trimming and J lost 8 bases; unmatched junction nucleotides: 12. CDR3 length: 16 amino acids. The CDR3: CASSSWPGQGRDEQFF. The CDR3 DNA follows: TGTGCCAGCAGCTCTTGGCCGGGACAGGGAAGGGATGAGCAGTTCTTC.

This chain uses TRBV9 with TRBJ2-7, with TRBD2 as a possible D gene (6 bases). The CDR3 is 17 amino acids. Germline V gene lookup returns CDR1 SGDLS and CDR2 YYNGEE. V lost 0 bases and J lost 4, with 20 bases in between. The DNA for the CDR3 is TGTGCCAGCAGCGTAGGGGTGCGGCCAGCGGGCTATTACGAGCAGTACTTC. This codes for CASSVGVRPAGYYEQYF.